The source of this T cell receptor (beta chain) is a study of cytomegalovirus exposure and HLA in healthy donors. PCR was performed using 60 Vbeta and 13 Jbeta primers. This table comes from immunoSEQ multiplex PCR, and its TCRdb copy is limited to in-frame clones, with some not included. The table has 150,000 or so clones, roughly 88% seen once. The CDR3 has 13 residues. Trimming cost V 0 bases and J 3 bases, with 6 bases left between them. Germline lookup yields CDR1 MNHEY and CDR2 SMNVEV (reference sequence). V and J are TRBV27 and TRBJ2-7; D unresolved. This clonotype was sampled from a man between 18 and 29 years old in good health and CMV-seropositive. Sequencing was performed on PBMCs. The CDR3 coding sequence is TGTGCCAGCAGTTTATCGCCTAACTACGAGCAGTACTTC. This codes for CASSLSPNYEQYF.